Below are 15 T cell receptor beta chains sequenced from a single sample in a study of neurological immune-mediated disorders (dated by TCRdb to between 2017 and 2020). The receptor library was made with 5' RACE. Sequencing was carried out with an Illumina HiSeq 2500. In TCRdb, the public reads were trimmed at Q25 with fastp and aligned with MiXCR, with productive beta chains retained. One record per CDR3 amino acid sequence lists the most common genes and DNA. This sample lists 45,000 or so distinct CDR3 sequences; about 13% were detected once. In total, the top ten clones hold roughly 1.2% of the sample. The sample consisted of PBMCs. Every receptor here comes from a female donor in good health.

Ten or more counts support this clonotype. This sequence joins TRBV29-1 and TRBJ1-4; 7 positions agree with TRBD1. V shed 8 bases, J shed 4 bases, and the junction held 4 bases outside the gene matches. The CDR3 is made up of 12 amino acids. Germline CDR1 reads SQVTM; CDR2 reads ANQGSEA. The CDR3 nucleotides are TGCAGCCTAAGGGGGCGTAATGAAAAACTGTTTTTT. Translation: CSLRGRNEKLFF.

This clonotype came up many times. V usage is TRBV7-9 and J usage is TRBJ1-5; D not certain. The CDR3 is 13 residues long. V lost 4 bases to trimming and J lost 11 bases, with 15 bases between them. Germline CDR1 SEHNR, CDR2 FQNEAQ (reference sequence). CDR3 nucleotide sequence: TGTGCCAGCAGCTCCGATCGTAATAAGACCCAGCATTTT. It translates to CASSSDRNKTQHF.

This clonotype was observed at least ten times. This chain joins TRBV4-2 and TRBJ1-2; D is undetermined. The CDR3 totals 15 residues. V dropped 0 bases and J dropped 0 bases, with 8 bases sitting between them. CDR1 is LGHNA, CDR2 YNFKEQ, per germline. In DNA form, the CDR3 reads TGTGCCAGCAGCCAAGAGGAAGGAGCTAACTATGGCTACACCTTC. This translates into CASSQEEGANYGYTF.

This clonotype was recorded at least ten times. The chain recombines TRBV12-3 or TRBV12-4 with TRBJ1-1, with unresolved D. With 7 bases removed from V and 8 bases from J, the gap between germline ends came to 23 bases. The length of the CDR3 is 15 residues. CDR3 residues: CASTSSLAQRVEAFF. CDR3 nucleotides: TGTGCCAGCACTTCCTCCCTTGCCCAACGGGTCGAAGCTTTCTTT.

In its sample, this clonotype was seen many times. The V and J genes are TRBV29-1 and TRBJ2-7, with D unclear. V lost 6 bases and J 0 bases, leaving 6 bases between the germline ends. CDR1 and CDR2 (germline): SQVTM, ANQGSEA. This CDR3 has 11 amino acids. The CDR3 DNA reads TGCAGCGTCAGGAGCTCCTACGAGCAGTACTTC. It encodes CSVRSSYEQYF.

This clonotype appeared many times. This chain links TRBV29-1 with TRBJ2-2; D gene unclear. Between the trimmed V and J ends, which lost 4 bases and 1 base, there was a span of 10 bases. The CDR3 is 14 amino acids. Per the germline V gene, CDR1 is SQVTM and CDR2 is ANQGSEA. The CDR3 region has the DNA TGCAGCGTTGGGGCAGGAAAGAACACCGGGGAGCTGTTTTTT. Translating it yields CSVGAGKNTGELFF.

In this sample, this clonotype turned up many times. This chain links TRBV27 with TRBJ2-1, with D possibly called TRBD1 or TRBD2 (5 bases each). The V end lost 7 bases, the J end lost 9 bases, and 19 bases lay between the germline ends. The CDR3 loop spans 14 amino acids. Germline assignment: CDR1 MNHEY and CDR2 SMNVEV (reference sequence). DNA for the CDR3: TGTGCCAGCAAGAGGGACGGAGGCCTGTTTGAGCAGTTCTTC. Protein sequence: CASKRDGGLFEQFF.

There are many counts of this clonotype. The chain uses TRBV27 and TRBJ2-3; D is ambiguous. The germline V gene encodes CDR1 MNHEY and CDR2 SMNVEV (reference sequence). The V and J ends lost 2 bases and 3 bases respectively, with 9 bases between them. CDR3 size: 14 residues. The CDR3 loop is CASSLGYWTDTQYF. The CDR3 bases are TGTGCCAGCAGTTTAGGCTATTGGACAGATACGCAGTATTTT.

The sample holds many counts of this clonotype. CDR3 DNA: TGTGCCAGCAGCTTAGAGCAGGGGAGGACAAGAAAGCAGTACTTC. It yields the protein CASSLEQGRTRKQYF. The chain carries TRBV7-9 and TRBJ2-7; D tentatively fits TRBD1 or TRBD2 (6 bases each). The CDR3 loop spans 15 amino acids. Trimming took off 1 base at V and 8 bases at J, with 18 bases between the two ends. CDR1 is SEHNR, CDR2 FQNEAQ, per germline (reference sequence). Full variable domain (missing parts from reference TRBV7-9 and TRBJ2-7): DTGVSQNPRHKITKRGQNVTFRCDPISEHNRLYWYRQTLGQGPEFLTYFQNEAQLEKSRLLSDRFSAERPKGSFSTLEIQRTEQGDSAMYLCASSLEQGRTRKQYFGPGTRLTVT.

This clonotype was found many times. CDR3 bases: TGCAGTGCCGATCCCGCGGGACAGAAGCACAATGAGCAGTTCTTC. Amino acids: CSADPAGQKHNEQFF. The chain carries TRBV20-1 and TRBJ2-1; tentatively, D is TRBD1 (7 bases). This CDR3 has 15 amino acids. Germline V CDR1 and CDR2: DFQATT, SNEGSKA (reference sequence). Trimming removed 6 bases at V and 5 bases at J, with 20 bases between.

In its sample, this clonotype was seen many times. J is TRBJ2-1 and V is TRBV20-1; D perhaps matches TRBD1 (5 bases). Trimming removed 6 bases at V and 0 bases at J, with 12 bases between. In germline, CDR1 is DFQATT, CDR2 SNEGSKA (reference sequence). This CDR3 contains 14 residues. The CDR3 region is CSATGRPSYNEQFF. As DNA, the CDR3 is TGCAGTGCCACAGGTCGTCCCTCCTACAATGAGCAGTTCTTC.

This clonotype was found many times. The chain is built from TRBV5-5 and TRBJ2-2; TRBD2 is a possible D gene (5 bases). Germline CDR1 is SGHKS and CDR2 is YYEKEE (reference sequence). Trimming cost V 3 bases and J 4 bases, with 7 bases left between them. The length of the CDR3 is 13 residues. DNA of the CDR3: TGTGCCAGCAGCTCCGGGGTCACCGGGGAGCTGTTTTTT. This translates into CASSSGVTGELFF.

This clonotype showed up many times. The J gene is TRBJ2-4, the V gene TRBV12-3 or TRBV12-4, with TRBD2 identical over 8 bases. The CDR3 is 16 amino acids. V was pared by 2 bases and J by 0 bases, with 3 bases of the junction left unmatched. Here the CDR3 DNA reads TGTGCCAGCAGTTTACGGGGGGGCCCAGCCAAAAACATTCAGTACTTC. Translating it yields CASSLRGGPAKNIQYF.

This clonotype was observed many times. J is TRBJ1-1 and V is TRBV27, with 9 bases that match TRBD1. The CDR3 has 15 amino acids. Per germline, CDR1 MNHEY and CDR2 SMNVEV (reference sequence). The V and J ends lost 0 bases and 3 bases, in that order; junction bases with no gene match: 2. The CDR3 sequence is CASSLSTGGHTEAFF. DNA of the CDR3: TGTGCCAGCAGTTTATCGACAGGGGGACACACTGAAGCTTTCTTT.

This clonotype was found many times. The CDR3 reads CSALTQGAYEQYF. The CDR3 bases are TGCAGTGCTCTCACCCAGGGGGCCTACGAGCAGTACTTC. The chain carries TRBV20-1 and TRBJ2-7, with 7 bases identical to TRBD1. V was clipped by 5 bases and J by 2 bases; unmatched bases: 6. The germline CDR1 and CDR2 sequences are DFQATT and SNEGSKA (reference sequence). The CDR3 is made up of 13 amino acids.